These T cell receptor beta chains were read from a single sample in a study of identical twins. TCRdb processed the 5' RACE reads anew with MiXCR; each CDR3 protein has one entry. The sample has under 250,000 distinct CDR3 sequences; around 9.6% are singletons. The source material was memory (CD45RO+) T cells sorted from blood. The receptors derive from a woman aged 18-29 years in good health. Both conserved end residues are part of each CDR3. D genes are given only for firm matches. Size tells how often a clone was seen (once, few, many) or the class of an expanded clone, and some rows leave it out.

clone size	V gene	J gene	D gene	CDR3 DNA	CDR3 protein
few	TRBV6-4	TRBJ2-1	.	TGTGCCAGCAGTGACTCGAGAGGTGCGGGTGGCAATGAGCAGTTCTTC	CASSDSRGAGGNEQFF
few	TRBV20-1	TRBJ2-7	TRBD1	TGCAGTGCAACCTCGGACAGGGCCTACGAGCAGTACTTC	CSATSDRAYEQYF
.	TRBV7-2	TRBJ2-4	.	TGTGCCAGCAGCTTACAGGTTCAGAAGGGCAAAAACATTCAGTACTTC	CASSLQVQKGKNIQYF
many	TRBV7-2	TRBJ2-5	.	TGTGCCAGCAGCTTAACGGAGACCCAGTACTTC	CASSLTETQYF
few	TRBV10-2	TRBJ2-1	TRBD2	TGCGCCAGCAGTGAGTCTGGCGGGGGACTCAATGAGCAGTTCTTC	CASSESGGGLNEQFF
.	TRBV20-1	TRBJ1-2	.	TGCAGTGCTAGTAAAGAGGCCTGGGGTAACTATAGCTACACCTTC	CSASKEAWGNYSYTF
few	TRBV6-2/TRBV6-3	TRBJ2-2	.	TGTGCCAGCAGTTATCTCAGAGATATCGGGGAGCTGTTTTTT	CASSYLRDIGELFF
few	TRBV10-3	TRBJ1-1	.	TGTGCCATCAGTGTAATGAGAAAGGGAGGAGGTGGTGAAGCTTTCTTT	CAISVMRKGGGGEAFF
many	TRBV12-3/TRBV12-4	TRBJ2-2	.	TGTGCCAGCAGTGCGCAGGGAGACACCGGGGAGCTGTTTTTT	CASSAQGDTGELFF
many	TRBV10-3	TRBJ2-5	TRBD2	TGTGCCATCAGTGGTTCGAGACTAGCGGGAGGAAGAGAGACCCAGTACTTC	CAISGSRLAGGRETQYF
.	TRBV20-1	TRBJ2-7	.	TGCAGTGCCCCTTGGGGGGAGTCCTCCTACGAGCAGTACTTC	CSAPWGESSYEQYF
.	TRBV5-8	TRBJ2-1	.	TGTGCCAGCAGACCCGGACCCCTATTATACAATGAGCAGTTCTTC	CASRPGPLLYNEQFF
few	TRBV7-9	TRBJ2-7	TRBD2	TGTGCCAGCAGCCGATCCGGGGGGAGGGAGCAGTACTTC	CASSRSGGREQYF
many	TRBV5-1	TRBJ2-7	TRBD2	TGCGCCAGCAGCTTGCCCGAGAGTAGCGGGATATCCGAGCAGTACTTC	CASSLPESSGISEQYF
.	TRBV6-5	TRBJ2-5	.	TGTGCCAGCAGTTACGGGCTTAGCCAGGGGCAAGAGACCCAGTACTTC	CASSYGLSQGQETQYF
.	TRBV18	TRBJ2-5	.	TGTGCCAGCTCGCAAGTACGGACATTTCAAGAGACCCAGTACTTC	CASSQVRTFQETQYF
.	TRBV27	TRBJ2-1	TRBD2	TGTGCCAGCTCGGGGGGTGCTGCTTACAATGAGCAGTTCTTC	CASSGGAAYNEQFF
few	TRBV20-1	TRBJ2-1	TRBD1	TGCAGTGCTACTCTGGGTCAGGGACAGGGAAGGAGTGAGCAGTTCTTC	CSATLGQGQGRSEQFF
.	TRBV21-1	TRBJ2-3	.	TGTGCCAGCAGCCCCCGGGACAGGGCTTCTAGCACAGATACGCAGTATTTT	CASSPRDRASSTDTQYF
few	TRBV4-2	TRBJ1-5	.	TGTGCCAGCAGCCAGGGTGACAGTCCCAATCAGCCCCAGCATTTT	CASSQGDSPNQPQHF
.	TRBV6-5	TRBJ1-3	TRBD1	TGTGCCAGCAGTTCCGATGACAGGGAGTACGGAAACACCATATATTTT	CASSSDDREYGNTIYF
few	TRBV29-1	TRBJ2-7	TRBD2	TGCAGCGTGGGACTAGCGATAAGCAAGCAGTACTTC	CSVGLAISKQYF
.	TRBV20-1	TRBJ2-7	.	TGCAGTGCTAGAACCGGCTACTCCTACGAGCAGTACTTC	CSARTGYSYEQYF
.	TRBV25-1	TRBJ2-3	.	TGTGCCAGCAGCCAGGTACCTAGCACAGATACGCAGTATTTT	CASSQVPSTDTQYF
.	TRBV20-1	TRBJ1-5	TRBD1	TGCAGTGCTAGTGAGGACAGGAATCAGCCCCAGCATTTT	CSASEDRNQPQHF
.	TRBV27	TRBJ2-7	.	TGTGCCAGCAGGACTAGTACCAACTCCTACGAGCAGTACTTC	CASRTSTNSYEQYF